This TCR beta chain was sequenced during a study of T cell responses to AZD1222 COVID-19 vaccine. Clones were sequenced by immunoSEQ multiplex PCR, and TCRdb holds only the in-frame ones, with some missing. The table lists some 170,000 clones, about 89% of them singletons. This CDR3 is 14 amino acids long. Germline V lookup: CDR1 SGHTA, CDR2 FQGTGA. The V end was cut by 7 bases, the J end by 2 bases, with 11 bases between. The rearrangement uses TRBV7-3 and TRBJ2-2; D might be TRBD1 (5 bases). Sequenced material: peripheral blood, taken on day 0 of AZD1222 vaccination. The origin of this receptor is an adult in good health. The CDR3 loop is CASTTGSNTGELFF. The CDR3 nucleotides read TGTGCCAGCACAACAGGTTCAAACACCGGGGAGCTGTTTTTT.